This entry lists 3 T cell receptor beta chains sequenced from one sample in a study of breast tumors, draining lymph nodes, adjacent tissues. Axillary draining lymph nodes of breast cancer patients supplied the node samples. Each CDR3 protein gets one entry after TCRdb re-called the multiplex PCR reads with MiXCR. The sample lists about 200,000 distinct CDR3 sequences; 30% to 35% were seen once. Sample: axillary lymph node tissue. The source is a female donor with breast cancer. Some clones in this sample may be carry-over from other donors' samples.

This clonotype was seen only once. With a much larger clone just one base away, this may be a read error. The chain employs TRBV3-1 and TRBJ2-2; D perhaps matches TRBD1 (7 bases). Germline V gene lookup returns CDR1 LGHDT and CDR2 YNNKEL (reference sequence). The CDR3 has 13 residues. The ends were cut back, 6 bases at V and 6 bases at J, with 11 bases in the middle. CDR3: CASRPRGAGELFF. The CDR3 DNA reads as TGTGCCAGCAGACCCAGGGGGGCCGGGGAGCTGTTTTTT.

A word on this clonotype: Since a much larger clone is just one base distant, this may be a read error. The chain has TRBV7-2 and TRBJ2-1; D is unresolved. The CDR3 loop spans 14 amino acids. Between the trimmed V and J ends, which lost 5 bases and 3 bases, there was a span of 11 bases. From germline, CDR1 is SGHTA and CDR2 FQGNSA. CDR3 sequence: CASSVPAVYNEQFF. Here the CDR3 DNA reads TGTGCCAGCAGCGTACCAGCTGTCTACAATGAGCAGTTCTTC.

The CDR3: CSVTTGSETQYF. As DNA, the CDR3 is TGCAGCGTGACGACAGGGAGTGAGACCCAGTACTTC. The genes are TRBV29-1 and TRBJ2-5; 7 bases map to TRBD1. Germline V gene data show CDR1 as SQVTM and CDR2 as ANQGSEA. The ends lost 6 bases at V and 5 bases at J; junction bases unmatched: 6. The CDR3 is 12 amino acids. Filled out from reference TRBV29-1 and TRBJ2-5, the complete variable domain reads SAVISQKPSRDICQRGTSLTIQCQVDSQVTMMFWYRQQPGQSLTLIATANQGSEATYESGFVIDKFPISRPNLTFSTLTVSNMSPEDSSIYLCSVTTGSETQYFGPGTRLLVL.